This is a list of T cell receptor beta chains from one sample in a study of shared clonotypes between healthy human individuals. The table came from immunoSEQ multiplex PCR; TCRdb's copy has only in-frame clones and leaves some out. This sample yields millions of clones, of which roughly 94% are seen a single time; around 1.1% belongs to the top ten. The sample was naive CD8+ T cells sorted from blood. Every receptor here comes from a man between 18 and 35 years old in good health. The CDR3 runs from the conserved cysteine through the conserved F or W. A D gene is named only where the DNA matches it firmly. Size tells how often a clone was seen (once, few, many) or the class of an expanded clone, and some rows leave it out.

DNA: TGTGCCAGCAGCACTGGGTTTGGGGGCTCCTACGAGCAGTACTTC
CDR3: CASSTGFGGSYEQYF
V: TRBV9
size: -
D: -
J: TRBJ2-7

DNA: TGTGCCAGCAGCGAAAGCGGGAGTCCTTACAATGAGCAGTTCTTC
CDR3: CASSESGSPYNEQFF
V: TRBV13
size: -
D: TRBD2
J: TRBJ2-1

DNA: TGCGCCAGCAGCCAAGCAGACAGGGACTGGGAAGAGACCCAGTACTTC
CDR3: CASSQADRDWEETQYF
V: TRBV4-1
size: once
D: -
J: TRBJ2-5

DNA: TGTGCCAGGAGGGATTCCGGGCCCAGAAGCGGGAGGGCCGTCGATGAGCAGTTCTTC
CDR3: CARRDSGPRSGRAVDEQFF
V: TRBV5-4
size: -
D: TRBD2
J: TRBJ2-1

DNA: TGTGCCAGCAGCCAGGCAGGGCCCCTAACTGAAGCTTTCTTT
CDR3: CASSQAGPLTEAFF
V: TRBV4-2
size: -
D: -
J: TRBJ1-1

DNA: TGTGCCAGCAGACTTTATAGCAATCAGCCCCAGCATTTT
CDR3: CASRLYSNQPQHF
V: TRBV28
size: -
D: -
J: TRBJ1-5

DNA: TGCAGCGTTGCCGGGACTAGCGGGGGGTCATACAATGAGCAGTTCTTC
CDR3: CSVAGTSGGSYNEQFF
V: TRBV29-1
size: -
D: TRBD2
J: TRBJ2-1

DNA: TGTGCCAGCAGTTACGCAGGGTACGAGCAGTACTTC
CDR3: CASSYAGYEQYF
V: TRBV6-5
size: -
D: -
J: TRBJ2-7

DNA: TGTGCCTGGAGTCCGGGACTAGCGGGGTCAACCTACGAGCAGTACTTC
CDR3: CAWSPGLAGSTYEQYF
V: TRBV30
size: -
D: TRBD2
J: TRBJ2-7

DNA: TGTGCCAGCAGCCCATCGAGGGATGCCGGGGAGCTGTTTTTT
CDR3: CASSPSRDAGELFF
V: TRBV7-9
size: once
D: -
J: TRBJ2-2

DNA: TGTGCCAGCAGCTCGGGAGGGGTCTACGAGCAGTACTTC
CDR3: CASSSGGVYEQYF
V: TRBV7-9
size: -
D: TRBD2
J: TRBJ2-7

DNA: TGTGCCAGCAGCCCGGGGGGCGCTCCTGGAGAGACCCAGTACTTC
CDR3: CASSPGGAPGETQYF
V: TRBV6-5
size: -
D: -
J: TRBJ2-5

DNA: TGCAGCCCCGGGACAGGGGAAGAGACCCAGTACTTC
CDR3: CSPGTGEETQYF
V: TRBV29-1
size: -
D: TRBD1
J: TRBJ2-5

DNA: TGTGCCAGCAGCCATACAGGGGGCGGGGACGAGCAGTACTTC
CDR3: CASSHTGGGDEQYF
V: TRBV27
size: -
D: TRBD1
J: TRBJ2-7

DNA: TGTGCCAGCAGCGGGACAGGAGACTCCTATAATTCACCCCTCCACTTT
CDR3: CASSGTGDSYNSPLHF
V: TRBV7-9
size: -
D: TRBD1
J: TRBJ1-6

DNA: TGTGCCAGCAGTGGGGAACAAGGGGTGTCCTATAATTCACCCCTCCACTTT
CDR3: CASSGEQGVSYNSPLHF
V: TRBV2
size: few
D: -
J: TRBJ1-6

DNA: TGTGCCAGTAGTATAGATTTCGGGGACCAAGAGACCCAGTACTTC
CDR3: CASSIDFGDQETQYF
V: TRBV19
size: -
D: -
J: TRBJ2-5

DNA: TGCAGCGTTGAAGATCTGGTACAGGCTAACACCGGGGAGCTGTTTTTT
CDR3: CSVEDLVQANTGELFF
V: TRBV29-1
size: -
D: -
J: TRBJ2-2

DNA: TGTGCCAGCAGCCAGGACAGGGGCTCTGGAAACACCATATATTTT
CDR3: CASSQDRGSGNTIYF
V: TRBV4-2
size: -
D: TRBD1
J: TRBJ1-3

DNA: TGTGCCAGCAGCTCGGAATACGAGCAGTACTTC
CDR3: CASSSEYEQYF
V: TRBV9
size: -
D: -
J: TRBJ2-7

DNA: TGCGCCAGCAGCCAAGAAGTTAAGGGGGAAGTCTACGAGCAGTACTTC
CDR3: CASSQEVKGEVYEQYF
V: TRBV4-3
size: -
D: -
J: TRBJ2-7

DNA: TGTGCCATCAGTGAGGCCGCTAGCGGGGGGGGCACAGATACGCAGTATTTT
CDR3: CAISEAASGGGTDTQYF
V: TRBV10-3
size: -
D: TRBD2
J: TRBJ2-3

DNA: TGTGCCAGCAGTGAATGGAGGGCCAACACTGAAGCTTTCTTT
CDR3: CASSEWRANTEAFF
V: TRBV6-1
size: -
D: -
J: TRBJ1-1

DNA: TGTGCCAGCAGCCCACCCGTTGGCGGCACAGATACGCAGTATTTT
CDR3: CASSPPVGGTDTQYF
V: TRBV13
size: -
D: -
J: TRBJ2-3

DNA: TGTGCCAGCAGTTACTCGAGTGGACATCAAACCTACGAGCAGTACTTC
CDR3: CASSYSSGHQTYEQYF
V: TRBV6-5
size: -
D: -
J: TRBJ2-7

DNA: TGTGCCAGTAAGGGAACAGGGGTCTTCTACTATGGCTACACCTTC
CDR3: CASKGTGVFYYGYTF
V: TRBV19
size: -
D: TRBD1
J: TRBJ1-2